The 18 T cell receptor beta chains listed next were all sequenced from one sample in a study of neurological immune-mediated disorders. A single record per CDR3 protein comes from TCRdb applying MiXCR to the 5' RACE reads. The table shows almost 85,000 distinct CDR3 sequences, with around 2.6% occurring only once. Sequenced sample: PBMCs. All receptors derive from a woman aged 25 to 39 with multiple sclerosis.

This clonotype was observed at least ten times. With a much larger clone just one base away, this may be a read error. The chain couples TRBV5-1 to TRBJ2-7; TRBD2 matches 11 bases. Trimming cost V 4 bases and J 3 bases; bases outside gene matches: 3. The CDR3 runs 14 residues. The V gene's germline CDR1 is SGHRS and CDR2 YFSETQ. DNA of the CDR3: TGCGCCAGCAGCCAACTAGCGGGAGACTACGAGCAGTACTTC. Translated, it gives CASSQLAGDYEQYF.

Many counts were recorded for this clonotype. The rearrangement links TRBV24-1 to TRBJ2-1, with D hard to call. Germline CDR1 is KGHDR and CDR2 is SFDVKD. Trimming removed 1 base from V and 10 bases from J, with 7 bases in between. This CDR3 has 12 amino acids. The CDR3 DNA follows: TGTGCCACCAGTGATTTTAAGGAGGAGCAGTTCTTC. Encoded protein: CATSDFKEEQFF.

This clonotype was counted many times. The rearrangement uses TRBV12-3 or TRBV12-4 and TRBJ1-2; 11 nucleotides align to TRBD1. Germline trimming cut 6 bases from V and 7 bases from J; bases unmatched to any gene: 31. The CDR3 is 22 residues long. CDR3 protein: CASSLSFWMTPGGGQGASGYTF. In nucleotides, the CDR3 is TGTGCCAGCAGCCTTAGTTTTTGGATGACGCCGGGCGGTGGACAGGGGGCTTCTGGCTACACCTTC.

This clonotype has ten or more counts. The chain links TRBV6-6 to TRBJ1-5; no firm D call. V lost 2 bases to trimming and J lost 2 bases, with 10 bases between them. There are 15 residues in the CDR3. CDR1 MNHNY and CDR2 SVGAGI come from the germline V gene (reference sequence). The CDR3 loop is CASSYKGFGNQPQHF. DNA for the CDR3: TGTGCCAGCAGTTACAAGGGCTTCGGCAATCAGCCCCAGCATTTT.

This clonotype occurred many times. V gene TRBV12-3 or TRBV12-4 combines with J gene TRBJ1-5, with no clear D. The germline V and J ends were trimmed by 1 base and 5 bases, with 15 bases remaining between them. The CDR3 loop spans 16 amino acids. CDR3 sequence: CASSLGGGFNDQPQHF. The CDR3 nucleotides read TGTGCCAGCAGTTTAGGTGGAGGGTTTAACGATCAGCCCCAGCATTTT.

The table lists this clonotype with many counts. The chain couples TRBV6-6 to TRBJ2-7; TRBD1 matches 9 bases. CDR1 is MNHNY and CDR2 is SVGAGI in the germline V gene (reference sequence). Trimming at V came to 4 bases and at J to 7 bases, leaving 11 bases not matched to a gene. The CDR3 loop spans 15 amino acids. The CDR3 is CASSFPGQGREEQYF. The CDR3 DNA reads TGTGCCAGCAGTTTTCCGGGACAGGGAAGAGAAGAGCAGTACTTC.

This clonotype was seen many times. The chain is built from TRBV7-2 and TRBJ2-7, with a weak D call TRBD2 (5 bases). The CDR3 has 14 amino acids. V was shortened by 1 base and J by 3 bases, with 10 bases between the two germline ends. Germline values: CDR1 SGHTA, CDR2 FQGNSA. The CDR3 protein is CASSLVYGLYEQYF. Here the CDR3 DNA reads TGTGCCAGCAGCTTAGTGTACGGACTCTACGAGCAGTACTTC.

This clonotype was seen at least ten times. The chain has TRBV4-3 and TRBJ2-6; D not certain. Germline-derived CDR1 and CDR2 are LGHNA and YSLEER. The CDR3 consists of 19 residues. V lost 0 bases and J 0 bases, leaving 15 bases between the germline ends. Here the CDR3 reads CASSQDRPVGRSGANVLTF. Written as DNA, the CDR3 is TGCGCCAGCAGCCAAGATCGGCCGGTCGGTCGCTCTGGGGCCAACGTCCTGACTTTC.

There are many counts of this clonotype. The CDR3 bases are TGTGCCAGCAGGATAGCAGGAAACACCATATATTTT. Translated, it gives CASRIAGNTIYF. The chain links TRBV12-3 or TRBV12-4 to TRBJ1-3; no firm D call. Trimming cost V 6 bases and J 4 bases, with 7 bases left between them. The CDR3 is 12 amino acids.

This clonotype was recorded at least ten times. The chain's CDR3 is CASSARTGNEKLFF. In DNA, the CDR3 is TGTGCCAGCAGCGCCCGGACAGGGAATGAAAAACTGTTTTTT. The rearrangement links TRBV9 to TRBJ1-4; 8 positions agree with TRBD1. V shed 3 bases, J shed 5 bases, and the junction held 3 bases outside the gene matches. The CDR3 has 14 residues. The germline V gene encodes CDR1 SGDLS and CDR2 YYNGEE.

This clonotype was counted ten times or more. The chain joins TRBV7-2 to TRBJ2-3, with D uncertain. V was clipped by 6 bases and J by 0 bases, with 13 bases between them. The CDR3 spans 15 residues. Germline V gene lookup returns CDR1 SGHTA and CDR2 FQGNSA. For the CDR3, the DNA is TGTGCCAGCAGTCAAGACGGAGTTAGCACAGATACGCAGTATTTT. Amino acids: CASSQDGVSTDTQYF.

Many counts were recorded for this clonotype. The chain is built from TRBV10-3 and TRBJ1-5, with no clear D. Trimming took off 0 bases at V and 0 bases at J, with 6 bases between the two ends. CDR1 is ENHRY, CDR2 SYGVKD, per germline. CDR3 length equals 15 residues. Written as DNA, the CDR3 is TGTGCCATCAGTGAGTCAGCGCATAGCAATCAGCCCCAGCATTTT. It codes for CAISESAHSNQPQHF.

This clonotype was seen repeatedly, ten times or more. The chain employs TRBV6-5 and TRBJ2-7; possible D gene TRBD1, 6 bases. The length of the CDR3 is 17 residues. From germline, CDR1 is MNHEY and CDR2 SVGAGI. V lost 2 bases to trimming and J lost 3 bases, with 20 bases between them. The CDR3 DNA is TGTGCCAGCAGTTACCGAGCCCGGGACACTATGTTCTACGAGCAGTACTTC. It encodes CASSYRARDTMFYEQYF.

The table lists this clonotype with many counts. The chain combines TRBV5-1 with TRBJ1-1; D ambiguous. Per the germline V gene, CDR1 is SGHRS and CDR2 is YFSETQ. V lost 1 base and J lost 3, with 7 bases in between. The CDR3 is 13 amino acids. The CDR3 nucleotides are TGCGCCAGCAGCTTGAAGGGAGACACTGAAGCTTTCTTT. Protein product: CASSLKGDTEAFF.

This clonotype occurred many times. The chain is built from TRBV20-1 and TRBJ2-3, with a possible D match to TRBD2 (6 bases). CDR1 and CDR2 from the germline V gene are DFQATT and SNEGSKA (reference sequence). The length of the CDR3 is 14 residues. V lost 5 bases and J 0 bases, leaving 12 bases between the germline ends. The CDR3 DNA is TGCAGTGCTGTACAAGCGGGCAGCACAGATACGCAGTATTTT. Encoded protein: CSAVQAGSTDTQYF.

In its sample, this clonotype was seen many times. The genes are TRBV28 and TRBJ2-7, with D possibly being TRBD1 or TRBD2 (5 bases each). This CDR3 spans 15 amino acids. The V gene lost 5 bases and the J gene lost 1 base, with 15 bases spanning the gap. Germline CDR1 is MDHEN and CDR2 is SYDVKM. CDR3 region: CASSPGTWGSYEQYF. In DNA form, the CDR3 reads TGTGCCAGCAGTCCCGGGACCTGGGGTTCCTACGAGCAGTACTTC.

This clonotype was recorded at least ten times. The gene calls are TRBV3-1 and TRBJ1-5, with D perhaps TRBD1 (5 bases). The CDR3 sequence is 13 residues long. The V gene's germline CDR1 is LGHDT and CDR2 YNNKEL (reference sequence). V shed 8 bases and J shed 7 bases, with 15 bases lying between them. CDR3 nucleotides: TGTGCCAGCGCTACTGGGGCAGGACAGCCCCAGCATTTT. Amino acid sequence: CASATGAGQPQHF. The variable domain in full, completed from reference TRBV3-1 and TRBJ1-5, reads DTAVSQTPKYLVTQMGNDKSIKCEQNLGHDTMYWYKQDSKKFLKIMFSYNNKELIINETVPNRFSPKSPDKAHLNLHINSLELGDSAVYFCASATGAGQPQHFGDGTRLSIL.

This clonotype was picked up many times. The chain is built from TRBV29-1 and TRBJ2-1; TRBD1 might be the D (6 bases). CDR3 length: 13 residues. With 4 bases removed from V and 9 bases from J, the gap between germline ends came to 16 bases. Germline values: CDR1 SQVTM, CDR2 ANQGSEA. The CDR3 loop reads CSVVRGRGREQFF. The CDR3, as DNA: TGCAGCGTTGTGAGGGGCAGGGGACGTGAGCAGTTCTTC.